The T cell receptor beta chain under discussion was sequenced for a study of shared clonotypes between healthy human individuals. General study findings and limits: Only a few donors were included, so the genetic and exposure-history diversity represented was limited. Blood was the only sampled material, and tissue repertoires likely differ.

Template for every sorted-subset replicate PCR totaled approximately 200 ng DNA, roughly 30,000 T cell genomes. The data were produced by immunoSEQ multiplex PCR, yet TCRdb's version contains in-frame clones alone and is incomplete. Of millions of clones in the sample, 85% to 95% were seen once. This CDR3 has 16 amino acids. The trim removed 3 bases at V and 1 base at J, leaving 5 bases unmatched. CDR1 and CDR2 (germline): LNHDA, SQIVND (reference sequence). For this clone: The antigen is unknown.

The genes are TRBV19 and TRBJ2-1, with TRBD2 matching over 8 bases. The sequencing sample was made of naive CD4+ T cells from PBMCs. Subset defined: CD45RA+ positively selected. The source of this sequence is a man younger than 30 in good health. Some clones in this sample may be carry-over from other donors' samples. The CDR3 DNA reads TGTGCCAGTAGTATTTTAGCGGGACTGTCCTACAATGAGCAGTTCTTC. Its translation is CASSILAGLSYNEQFF.